The T cell receptor beta chain under discussion was sequenced for a study of blood T cell repertoires in COVID-19. Study overall: From T cells, B-cell-depleted T cells, or PBMCs came the material, which was cDNA or gDNA.

Seattle enrolled patients during active infection and tracked them longitudinally. Germline V gives CDR1 SQVTM, CDR2 ANQGSEA. V shed 1 base and J shed 4 bases, with 17 bases lying between them. The CDR3 is 15 amino acids. Data came from immunoSEQ multiplex PCR; TCRdb stores just in-frame clones and leaves some out. The table records nearly 300,000 clones, about 81% of them present only once. The rearrangement uses TRBV29-1 and TRBJ2-7; D possibly corresponds to TRBD1 (6 bases). This receptor was obtained from a human donor with COVID-19, enrolled during active disease. The donor label of this sample is uncertain. The sequencing sample was made of peripheral blood. CDR3 in DNA: TGCAGCGTTGAAGGGCCGGGACAAAATCGTTACGAGCAGTACTTC. Residues: CSVEGPGQNRYEQYF.